Described below is a single T cell receptor beta chain sequence and its context. TCRdb's copy holds only in-frame clones and misses some; the assay was immunoSEQ multiplex PCR. The table has over 25,000 clones, around 89% seen once. These data come from a study of T cell changes during pregnancy in multiple sclerosis. V lost 6 bases and J lost 1, with 9 bases in between. The CDR3 spans 13 residues. Germline V lookup: CDR1 MNHEY, CDR2 SMNVEV (reference sequence). The sample was CD8+ T cells from peripheral blood mononuclear cells, taken in the third trimester of pregnancy. The sequence came from a female donor with multiple sclerosis, enrolled in a pregnancy study. The chain combines TRBV27 with TRBJ2-5; the D is unclear. The CDR3 region is CASRPTGQETQYF. DNA of the CDR3: TGTGCCAGCAGACCAACGGGCCAAGAGACCCAGTACTTC.